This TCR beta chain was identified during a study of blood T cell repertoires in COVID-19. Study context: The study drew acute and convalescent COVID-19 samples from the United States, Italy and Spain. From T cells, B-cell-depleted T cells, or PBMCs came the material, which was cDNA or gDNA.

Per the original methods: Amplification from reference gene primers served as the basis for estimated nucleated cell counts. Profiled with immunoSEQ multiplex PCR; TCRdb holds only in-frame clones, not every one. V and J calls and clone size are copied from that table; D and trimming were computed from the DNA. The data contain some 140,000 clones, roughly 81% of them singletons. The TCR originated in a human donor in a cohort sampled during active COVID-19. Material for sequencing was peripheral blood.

The CDR3 reads CASSQDYTTEAFF. In nucleotides, the CDR3 is TGTGCCAGCAGCCAAGATTACACCACTGAAGCTTTCTTT. The rearrangement uses TRBV14 and TRBJ1-1; D gene uncertain. The V end lost 0 bases, the J end lost 4 bases, and 6 bases lay between the germline ends. CDR1 SGHDN and CDR2 FVKESK come from the germline V gene. CDR3 length: 13 residues.